A selection of T cell receptor beta chains follows, all from one sample in a study of cytomegalovirus exposure and HLA in healthy donors. Libraries were prepared by immunoSEQ multiplex PCR; TCRdb keeps only in-frame clonotypes and omits some of them. The table shows about 200,000 clones, with over 75% occurring only once. The sample comprised PBMCs. The receptors come from a woman younger than 45 in good health and CMV-seronegative. CDR3s leave out the opening cysteine and the closing phenylalanine or tryptophan. The D gene is left open where the match is weak.

J gene: TRBJ1-2
V gene: TRBV5-6
D gene: TRBD1
CDR3 length: 13
CDR3 protein: ASNEDRGYNYGYT

J gene: TRBJ1-3
V gene: TRBV19
D gene: .
CDR3 length: 12
CDR3 protein: ASSLESSGNTIY

J gene: TRBJ1-5
V gene: TRBV6-1
D gene: .
CDR3 length: 9
CDR3 protein: ASSLRGPQH

J gene: TRBJ2-7
V gene: TRBV12-5
D gene: TRBD1
CDR3 length: 11
CDR3 protein: ASEPTGGDEQY

J gene: TRBJ2-7
V gene: TRBV5-1
D gene: TRBD2
CDR3 length: 14
CDR3 protein: ASSLGTSGRAYEQY

J gene: TRBJ2-1
V gene: TRBV6-5
D gene: TRBD1
CDR3 length: 12
CDR3 protein: ASSSINRGHEQF

J gene: TRBJ1-2
V gene: TRBV9
D gene: .
CDR3 length: 11
CDR3 protein: ASSGRERDGYT

J gene: TRBJ2-2
V gene: TRBV7-3
D gene: .
CDR3 length: 11
CDR3 protein: ASSSGNTGELF

J gene: TRBJ1-2
V gene: TRBV5-6
D gene: .
CDR3 length: 11
CDR3 protein: ASSLGAPYGYT

J gene: TRBJ2-7
V gene: TRBV19
D gene: .
CDR3 length: 14
CDR3 protein: ASSPIRTAGTYEQY

J gene: TRBJ1-2
V gene: TRBV29-1
D gene: TRBD1
CDR3 length: 11
CDR3 protein: SVYGQGGDGYT

J gene: TRBJ1-4
V gene: TRBV30
D gene: .
CDR3 length: 14
CDR3 protein: AWAAPWFEPNEKLF

J gene: TRBJ2-7
V gene: TRBV9
D gene: TRBD1
CDR3 length: 12
CDR3 protein: ASSRQGETYEQY

J gene: TRBJ1-5
V gene: TRBV18
D gene: .
CDR3 length: 11
CDR3 protein: ASSGGNNQPQH

J gene: TRBJ1-2
V gene: TRBV29-1
D gene: .
CDR3 length: 11
CDR3 protein: SVVLRLASGYT

J gene: TRBJ2-1
V gene: TRBV5-5
D gene: .
CDR3 length: 12
CDR3 protein: ASRPGWGHNEQF

J gene: TRBJ1-1
V gene: TRBV5-6
D gene: .
CDR3 length: 10
CDR3 protein: ASSLSGGLAF

J gene: TRBJ1-4
V gene: TRBV2
D gene: TRBD1
CDR3 length: 13
CDR3 protein: ASSPRTGINEKLF

J gene: TRBJ2-1
V gene: TRBV7-3
D gene: TRBD2
CDR3 length: 13
CDR3 protein: ASSQAGGPYNEQF

J gene: TRBJ1-2
V gene: TRBV5-1
D gene: .
CDR3 length: 11
CDR3 protein: ASSPEGSGGYT

J gene: TRBJ1-1
V gene: TRBV11-2
D gene: TRBD1
CDR3 length: 13
CDR3 protein: ASSIRGQLNTEAF

J gene: TRBJ1-1
V gene: TRBV19
D gene: TRBD1
CDR3 length: 10
CDR3 protein: ASRDRGRTYF

J gene: TRBJ1-6
V gene: TRBV5-1
D gene: TRBD1
CDR3 length: 11
CDR3 protein: ASEQGDGSPLH

J gene: TRBJ2-7
V gene: TRBV27
D gene: TRBD1
CDR3 length: 14
CDR3 protein: ASSYLRDRGIYEQY

J gene: TRBJ2-7
V gene: TRBV4-1
D gene: .
CDR3 length: 14
CDR3 protein: ASSQENRRRPYEQY

J gene: TRBJ2-7
V gene: TRBV7-8
D gene: .
CDR3 length: 13
CDR3 protein: ASSSQGVGSYEQY

J gene: TRBJ2-5
V gene: TRBV7-9
D gene: TRBD2
CDR3 length: 16
CDR3 protein: ASSLLAGGLWSAETQY

J gene: TRBJ2-1
V gene: TRBV10-3
D gene: TRBD2
CDR3 length: 16
CDR3 protein: ATTNPGLAGVFYNEQF

J gene: TRBJ2-1
V gene: TRBV5-4
D gene: .
CDR3 length: 14
CDR3 protein: ASSYLIQPGVYEQF

J gene: TRBJ2-3
V gene: TRBV19
D gene: .
CDR3 length: 14
CDR3 protein: ASNDFGRGGADTQY

J gene: TRBJ2-5
V gene: TRBV7-6
D gene: .
CDR3 length: 14
CDR3 protein: ASSYEPGSGGETQY

J gene: TRBJ2-3
V gene: TRBV7-9
D gene: .
CDR3 length: 12
CDR3 protein: ASSLASSTDTQY

J gene: TRBJ2-7
V gene: TRBV7-8
D gene: TRBD1
CDR3 length: 14
CDR3 protein: ASSLGNRGVPYEQY

J gene: TRBJ1-2
V gene: TRBV19
D gene: TRBD1
CDR3 length: 11
CDR3 protein: ASSGQGRGGYT

J gene: TRBJ2-7
V gene: TRBV7-9
D gene: .
CDR3 length: 6
CDR3 protein: SSSPGY